This T cell receptor (beta chain) was retrieved from a study of cytomegalovirus exposure and HLA in healthy donors. Study summary: Genotyping showed roughly 81% of about 370 donors falling in the Caucasian-associated ancestry cluster. Whole-study findings and limits: Analyzed later, most CMV-associated TCR beta chains appeared HLA-restricted. Trimming of TCR beta V- and J-genes showed a link, identified in a later analysis, to a missense DCLRE1C variant.

Germline-derived CDR1 and CDR2 are KGHSH and LQKENI. J gave up 6 bases and V 3 bases, and 3 bases lay outside the gene matches. The CDR3 totals 15 residues. It was with 60 Vbeta and 13 Jbeta primers that the PCR ran. Profiling relied on immunoSEQ multiplex PCR, and the TCRdb table lists in-frame clones only, not all of them. This sample has 150,000 to 200,000 clones; more than 75% occur once, and the top ten carry around 2.3%. Comment on this clone: Its antigen is not identified.

The TCR sequence derives from a woman aged 25 to 39 in good health and CMV-seropositive. The rearrangement joins TRBV18 to TRBJ1-6; 9 nucleotides line up with TRBD1. Sequenced sample: PBMCs. In DNA, the CDR3 is TGTGCCAGCTCACCGCGGGACAGGGTTAATTCACCCCTCCACTTT. Protein product: CASSPRDRVNSPLHF. The full variable domain, with the rest looked up from reference TRBV18 and TRBJ1-6, is NAGVMQNPRHLVRRRGQEARLRCSPMKGHSHVYWYRQLPEEGLKFMVYLQKENIIDESGMPKERFSAEFPKEGPSILRIQQVVRGDSAAYFCASSPRDRVNSPLHFGNGTRLTVT.